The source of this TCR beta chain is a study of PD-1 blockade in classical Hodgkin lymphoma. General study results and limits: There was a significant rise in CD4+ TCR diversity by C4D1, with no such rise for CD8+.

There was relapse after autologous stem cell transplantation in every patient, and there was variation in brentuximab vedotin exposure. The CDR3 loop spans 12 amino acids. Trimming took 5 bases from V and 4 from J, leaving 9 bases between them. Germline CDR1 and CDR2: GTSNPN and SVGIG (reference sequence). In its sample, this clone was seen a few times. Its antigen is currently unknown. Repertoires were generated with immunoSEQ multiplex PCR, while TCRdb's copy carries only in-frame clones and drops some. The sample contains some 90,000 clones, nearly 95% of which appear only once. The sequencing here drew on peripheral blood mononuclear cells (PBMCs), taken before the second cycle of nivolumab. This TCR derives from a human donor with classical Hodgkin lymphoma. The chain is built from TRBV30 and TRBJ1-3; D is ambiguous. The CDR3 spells CAWDIAGNTIYF. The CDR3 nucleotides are TGTGCCTGGGACATAGCGGGAAACACCATATATTTT. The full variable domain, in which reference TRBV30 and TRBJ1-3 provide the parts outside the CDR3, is SQTIHQWPATLVQPVGSPLSLECTVEGTSNPNLYWYRQAAGRGLQLLFYSVGIGQISSEVPQNLSASRPQDRQFILSSKKLLLSDSGFYLCAWDIAGNTIYFGEGSWLTVV.